This section outlines one T cell receptor (beta chain) sequence together with its context. TCRdb analysed the 5' RACE reads with MiXCR anew, one entry per CDR3 protein. The sample lists under 800,000 distinct CDR3 sequences, around 20% occurring once. This specimen comes from a study of identical twins. These same records also appear under a second study, on T cells expressing NK-cell markers. From that report: Repertoires of TCR beta were obtained from T cells sorted as CD3+CD56+NKG2C+, CD3+CD56+NKG2C- and CD3+CD56-NKG2C+.

The sequencing input was PBMCs. This TCR derives from a woman younger than 30 in good health.

This CDR3 is CASSLRGTSGANVLTF. CDR3 nucleotide sequence: TGTGCCAGCAGTTTACGCGGTACCTCTGGGGCCAACGTCCTGACTTTC. The chain couples TRBV27 to TRBJ2-6; D gene uncertain. The V gene lost 2 bases and the J gene lost 0 bases, with 8 bases spanning the gap. The germline V gene encodes CDR1 MNHEY and CDR2 SMNVEV (reference sequence). The CDR3 loop spans 16 amino acids.